The rows below give T cell receptor beta chains drawn from one sample of a study of blood T cell repertoires in COVID-19. The repertoire was sequenced with immunoSEQ multiplex PCR; TCRdb's copy has only in-frame clones and lacks some. The sample lists around 700,000 clones, approximately 90% occurring once. What was sequenced was peripheral blood. The receptors stem from a woman younger than 30 with acute or convalescent COVID-19. Each CDR3 is given with its conserved first and last residue. The order of the fields is V gene, D gene, J gene, clone size, CDR3 protein. The D gene is left open where the match is weak. Clone size, where shown, is once, few, many, or a class for clones that have expanded.

v_gene: TRBV7-6; d_gene: .; j_gene: TRBJ1-2; abundance: .; CDR3aa: CASSLIPGDGYTF
v_gene: TRBV6-5; d_gene: TRBD1; j_gene: TRBJ2-7; abundance: once; CDR3aa: CASTRDRDSYEQYF
v_gene: TRBV28; d_gene: .; j_gene: TRBJ1-2; abundance: .; CDR3aa: CASGDTSYGYTF
v_gene: TRBV9; d_gene: .; j_gene: TRBJ2-1; abundance: once; CDR3aa: CASSPGARVDYNEQFF
v_gene: TRBV6-5; d_gene: TRBD1; j_gene: TRBJ2-2; abundance: .; CDR3aa: CASRSGQGAAGELFF
v_gene: TRBV5-1; d_gene: .; j_gene: TRBJ1-1; abundance: few; CDR3aa: CASSLGWSGNTEAFF
v_gene: TRBV13; d_gene: .; j_gene: TRBJ2-7; abundance: .; CDR3aa: CASSGDRLYEQYF
v_gene: TRBV6-1; d_gene: .; j_gene: TRBJ1-6; abundance: .; CDR3aa: CASSDLDSYSPLHF
v_gene: TRBV5-1; d_gene: .; j_gene: TRBJ2-1; abundance: .; CDR3aa: CASSGGSSYNEQFF
v_gene: TRBV7-2; d_gene: TRBD1; j_gene: TRBJ1-5; abundance: .; CDR3aa: CASSLDRGQGYSNQPQHF
v_gene: TRBV2; d_gene: .; j_gene: TRBJ2-3; abundance: .; CDR3aa: CASSEARAGPPDTQYF
v_gene: TRBV10-3; d_gene: .; j_gene: TRBJ1-2; abundance: .; CDR3aa: CAISAQGYDGYTF
v_gene: TRBV11-3; d_gene: .; j_gene: TRBJ2-1; abundance: .; CDR3aa: CASSLRGPYNEQFF
v_gene: TRBV28; d_gene: .; j_gene: TRBJ1-1; abundance: .; CDR3aa: CATLGGAPSTEAFF
v_gene: TRBV7-9; d_gene: TRBD2; j_gene: TRBJ2-7; abundance: .; CDR3aa: CASSRGDF
v_gene: TRBV9; d_gene: .; j_gene: TRBJ1-5; abundance: .; CDR3aa: CASSVGDGGNQPQHF
v_gene: TRBV7-9; d_gene: .; j_gene: TRBJ1-5; abundance: .; CDR3aa: CASSQNTEYSNQPQHF
v_gene: TRBV9; d_gene: TRBD2; j_gene: TRBJ2-2; abundance: .; CDR3aa: CASSVNQGLAPLAGELFF
v_gene: TRBV5-4; d_gene: TRBD1; j_gene: TRBJ2-7; abundance: .; CDR3aa: CASSLGTGVPEQYF
v_gene: TRBV18; d_gene: TRBD1; j_gene: TRBJ2-3; abundance: once; CDR3aa: CASSQNQGAKDTQYF
v_gene: TRBV5-1; d_gene: TRBD1; j_gene: TRBJ1-2; abundance: .; CDR3aa: CASSLGDRAANYGYTF
v_gene: TRBV29-1; d_gene: .; j_gene: TRBJ1-2; abundance: .; CDR3aa: CSVEESQGYGYTF
v_gene: TRBV7-6; d_gene: TRBD1; j_gene: TRBJ2-2; abundance: .; CDR3aa: CASIDRDPNTGELFF
v_gene: TRBV6-5; d_gene: .; j_gene: TRBJ2-7; abundance: .; CDR3aa: CASSYGPPGNEQYF
v_gene: TRBV6-1; d_gene: .; j_gene: TRBJ2-7; abundance: .; CDR3aa: CASSEEQNYEQYF
v_gene: TRBV19; d_gene: .; j_gene: TRBJ2-7; abundance: .; CDR3aa: CASSMGSGNEQYF
v_gene: TRBV7-9; d_gene: .; j_gene: TRBJ2-3; abundance: .; CDR3aa: CASSLVAGRDTQYF
v_gene: TRBV19; d_gene: .; j_gene: TRBJ1-2; abundance: .; CDR3aa: CASRTFGPTEYGYTF
v_gene: TRBV12-3/TRBV12-4; d_gene: TRBD1; j_gene: TRBJ2-5; abundance: .; CDR3aa: CASRPGGETQYF
v_gene: TRBV14; d_gene: .; j_gene: TRBJ1-2; abundance: .; CDR3aa: CASSHNKIYGYTF
v_gene: TRBV3-1/TRBV3-2; d_gene: .; j_gene: TRBJ2-4; abundance: .; CDR3aa: CASSSYREPSAKNIQYF
v_gene: TRBV5-5; d_gene: .; j_gene: TRBJ1-1; abundance: .; CDR3aa: CASSPRQGTTEAFF
v_gene: TRBV18; d_gene: .; j_gene: TRBJ1-5; abundance: .; CDR3aa: CASSGAQGNNQPQHF
v_gene: TRBV9; d_gene: TRBD1; j_gene: TRBJ2-3; abundance: once; CDR3aa: CASSAGGNTDTQYF
v_gene: TRBV7-2; d_gene: .; j_gene: TRBJ2-7; abundance: few; CDR3aa: CASSQGPGYEQYF
v_gene: TRBV15; d_gene: .; j_gene: TRBJ2-3; abundance: .; CDR3aa: CATSRDGDVGEGGDTQYF
v_gene: TRBV9; d_gene: TRBD1; j_gene: TRBJ1-2; abundance: .; CDR3aa: CASSSTIGTAFNYGYTF
v_gene: TRBV11-2; d_gene: TRBD1; j_gene: TRBJ1-1; abundance: .; CDR3aa: CASSLEAGGLNTEAFF
v_gene: TRBV18; d_gene: TRBD1; j_gene: TRBJ1-2; abundance: .; CDR3aa: CASSPPGTALYGYTF
v_gene: TRBV2; d_gene: TRBD1; j_gene: TRBJ1-5; abundance: .; CDR3aa: CASSRDRGGGQPQHF
v_gene: TRBV10-2; d_gene: .; j_gene: TRBJ1-1; abundance: .; CDR3aa: CASRRGAATEAFF
v_gene: TRBV21-1; d_gene: .; j_gene: TRBJ1-1; abundance: many; CDR3aa: CASSKSDREAFF
v_gene: TRBV30; d_gene: .; j_gene: TRBJ1-2; abundance: .; CDR3aa: CAWRIGGEAGYTF
v_gene: TRBV3-1/TRBV3-2; d_gene: .; j_gene: TRBJ2-7; abundance: few; CDR3aa: CASSQEDSSSYEQYF
v_gene: TRBV2; d_gene: .; j_gene: TRBJ2-2; abundance: .; CDR3aa: CASSEEIQGSTGELFF